Reported below is one TCR beta chain. This clonotype was counted ten times or more. The target of this receptor is not known. Base quality data are lacking; no much larger clone is found one base away. This sample stems from a study of identical twins (dated by TCRdb to about 2016). About the full investigation: To test whether fetal clonotypes persist, the study used deep sequencing on TCR alpha and beta repertoires from monozygotic twins, unrelated adults of various ages, and cord blood. Replicate twin experiments were performed at different times using different library preparation protocols to rule out contamination.

The method behind the library was 5' RACE. Sequenced on an Illumina HiSeq 2000. Template switching introduced a universal primer binding site; the final cDNA contained a unique molecular identifier, enabling accurate counting of TCR cDNA molecules. Specific primers in the conserved constant-segment region were used to synthesize first-strand cDNA for the TCR alpha and beta chains. To control for contamination, every cDNA library carried two barcodes: a SMART-Mk sample barcode plus Illumina barcodes. TruSeq adapter sequences, together with Illumina sample barcodes, were added in two successive PCR steps. TCR alpha and beta cDNA libraries were sequenced on the Illumina HiSeq platform with custom primers. The study's own analysis went as follows. Raw reads were processed with MiGEC to extract unique molecular identifiers, and MiXCR was used to determine CDR3 positions. Recombination models were inferred per individual with the repgenHMM and IGoR tools using an EM algorithm. The tcR package in R was used for shared clonotype analysis, with sharing normalized by the product of cloneset sizes. To study raw recombination free of thymic and clonal selection effects, out-of-frame nonproductive sequences were analyzed. TCRdb reran the public reads through fastp at Q25 and MiXCR, keeping productive beta chains. Merged by CDR3 protein, the rows form single entries marked with the most common genes and DNA. The V and J calls and clone size are TCRdb's, not the authors'. This sample is represented by about 810,000 distinct CDR3 sequences; around 12% of them were singletons. Together, the top ten hold 1.5% to 2% of the sample.

CDR3 length: 17 amino acids, cysteine to phenylalanine. The CDR3 DNA has 51 bases and is translated from base 1. Trimming at the junction amounts to 3 bases on V and 1 base on J, and the germline ends lie 18 bases apart. The germline V gene (reference sequence) gives CDR1 as LGHDT and CDR2 as YNNKEL. On the study overall, not on this receptor specifically: Compared with coincidental sharing between unrelated individuals, out-of-frame TCR alpha sequences shared between twins showed an excess of sequences with low generation probability. Conclusions relied on cross-sectional statistical analysis, since the same donors could not be followed over many years. Out-of-frame TCR alpha sharing in monozygotic twins was systematically underestimated by recombination models, whereas sharing between unrelated individuals was in agreement with the recombination models. Zero-insertion analyses could be partly confounded by invariant T cells such as MAIT and iNKT, although diverse VJ usage argued against such confounding for most clonotypes. Abundant cord blood beta clonotypes had fewer insertions, young adult naive repertoires showed a similar but weaker trend, and memory repertoires showed no such trend. Excess twin sharing in beta out-of-frame sequences was weaker because fewer shared sequences lowered the signal-to-noise ratio.

All donors were healthy Caucasians. The twin cohort comprised three pairs of female monozygotic twins, all aged about 18 to 29 years. Peripheral blood mononuclear cells were the source from which RNA for the TCR libraries was isolated. The sample was also linked to a second study, of yellow fever vaccine responses in identical twins. Taken from the second paper: The T cell response to vaccination in identical twins was reported by the authors to appear partly convergent and partly personalized. The study precisely tracked vaccine-responding T cell clones in identical twins.

The chain is made from TRBV3-1 and TRBJ2-5; the best D guess is TRBD1, with 6 bases matching. The TCR comes from a woman younger than 35 in good health. The sample taken for sequencing was PBMCs. The nucleotide sequence is given as TGTGCCAGCAGCCATCGTTTAACGGACAGCTCCCAAGAGACCCAGTACTTC. This translates into CASSHRLTDSSQETQYF.